The clone carrying this TCR beta chain has just a few counts. Its cognate antigen is unknown. With 60 Vbeta and 13 Jbeta primers, the PCR was carried out. TCRdb's copy holds only in-frame clones and misses some; the assay was immunoSEQ multiplex PCR. The top ten hold roughly 10% of the sample, which has about 100,000 clones, roughly 70% seen once. This specimen comes from a study of cytomegalovirus exposure and HLA in healthy donors. Study findings and constraints: Immune exposure was documented only through CMV serostatus.

Sequenced: PBMCs. The TCR originated in a middle-aged man in good health and CMV-seropositive.

DNA for the CDR3: TGTGCCAGCAGTGACTCGCGGTCTGGGGCCAACGTCCTGACTTTC. Translated, it gives CASSDSRSGANVLTF. This chain links TRBV6-4 with TRBJ2-6; the D is unclear. The CDR3 runs to 15 residues. Germline lookup yields CDR1 MRHNA and CDR2 SNTAGT. The V end lost 0 bases, the J end lost 1 base, and 4 bases lay between the germline ends.